Listed below are T cell receptor beta chains from one sample, sequenced in a study of cytomegalovirus exposure and HLA in healthy donors. Data came from immunoSEQ multiplex PCR; TCRdb stores just in-frame clones and leaves some out. The sample holds about 60,000 clones, around four fifths seen once. The source material was PBMCs. The receptors come from a woman under 40 in good health and CMV-seronegative. The CDR3 runs from the conserved cysteine through the conserved F or W. Each record gives: J gene, clone size, D gene, V gene, CDR3 DNA, CDR3 protein. D genes are given only for firm matches. Rows give clone size only sometimes, using once, few, many, or a class for an expanded clone.

j_gene: TRBJ2-1
abundance: -
d_gene: TRBD2
v_gene: TRBV10-2
CDR3nt: TGCGCCAGCACCCCTCGACTAGCACACAATGAGCAGTTCTTC
CDR3aa: CASTPRLAHNEQFF

j_gene: TRBJ2-1
abundance: -
d_gene: TRBD2
v_gene: TRBV6-5
CDR3nt: TGTGCCAGCAGTCAGCCGGGACTAGCGGAGTTAGGGCAGTTCTTC
CDR3aa: CASSQPGLAELGQFF

j_gene: TRBJ2-5
abundance: -
d_gene: TRBD1
v_gene: TRBV4-1
CDR3nt: TGCGCCAGCAGCCACCCCCCGACAGGGTCTCAAGAGACCCAGTACTTC
CDR3aa: CASSHPPTGSQETQYF

j_gene: TRBJ2-7
abundance: -
d_gene: -
v_gene: TRBV6-5
CDR3nt: TGTGCCAGCACGGGTACCACCTACGAGCAGTACTTC
CDR3aa: CASTGTTYEQYF

j_gene: TRBJ1-2
abundance: -
d_gene: -
v_gene: TRBV4-1
CDR3nt: TGCGCCAGCAGCCAAGATGGGGCAGGGAATGGCTACACCTTC
CDR3aa: CASSQDGAGNGYTF

j_gene: TRBJ2-7
abundance: -
d_gene: TRBD1
v_gene: TRBV4-3
CDR3nt: TGCGCCAGCAGCCAAGGAGCCGGGACAGGGCTTGCCTACGAGCAGTACTTC
CDR3aa: CASSQGAGTGLAYEQYF

j_gene: TRBJ2-7
abundance: -
d_gene: -
v_gene: TRBV28
CDR3nt: TGTGCCAGCAGCTTAGGGGCAGGGGGAGGAGAGCAGTACTTC
CDR3aa: CASSLGAGGGEQYF

j_gene: TRBJ1-5
abundance: -
d_gene: -
v_gene: TRBV4-1
CDR3nt: TGCGCCAGCAGCCAAGACAGGTTGGGTCAGCCCCAGCATTTT
CDR3aa: CASSQDRLGQPQHF

j_gene: TRBJ2-1
abundance: -
d_gene: -
v_gene: TRBV15
CDR3nt: TGTGCCACCAGCAAAGGAAGGGGGGGCAATGAGCAGTTCTTC
CDR3aa: CATSKGRGGNEQFF

j_gene: TRBJ2-7
abundance: -
d_gene: -
v_gene: TRBV5-4
CDR3nt: TGTGCCAGCAGCTTGTTAACCGGGGTCAGTATATCCTACGAGCAGTACTTC
CDR3aa: CASSLLTGVSISYEQYF

j_gene: TRBJ1-1
abundance: -
d_gene: -
v_gene: TRBV10-1
CDR3nt: TGCGCCAGCAGTGGATCAGCAGGGAACACTGAAGCTTTCTTT
CDR3aa: CASSGSAGNTEAFF

j_gene: TRBJ1-2
abundance: -
d_gene: -
v_gene: TRBV25-1
CDR3nt: TGTGCCAGCAGTGAATCCGTAGCTGGCTACACCTTC
CDR3aa: CASSESVAGYTF

j_gene: TRBJ1-1
abundance: -
d_gene: -
v_gene: TRBV7-2
CDR3nt: TGTGCCAGCAGCTCCGGACAGCAAAGGAAGGGGACTGAAGCTTTCTTT
CDR3aa: CASSSGQQRKGTEAFF

j_gene: TRBJ2-1
abundance: -
d_gene: TRBD2
v_gene: TRBV6-4
CDR3nt: TGTGCCAGCAGTGAAGCGGGGGACTACAATGAGCAGTTCTTC
CDR3aa: CASSEAGDYNEQFF

j_gene: TRBJ1-5
abundance: -
d_gene: -
v_gene: TRBV30
CDR3nt: TGTGCCTGGAGTCCCCCAGGCGGGCAGCCCCAGCATTTT
CDR3aa: CAWSPPGGQPQHF

j_gene: TRBJ1-4
abundance: -
d_gene: -
v_gene: TRBV29-1
CDR3nt: TGCAGCGTCTCGGACAGCTACCATGCAACTAATGAAAAACTGTTTTTT
CDR3aa: CSVSDSYHATNEKLFF

j_gene: TRBJ2-2
abundance: once
d_gene: -
v_gene: TRBV30
CDR3nt: TGTGCCTGGAGTGCAGCGACCGGGGAGCTGTTTTTT
CDR3aa: CAWSAATGELFF

j_gene: TRBJ1-1
abundance: -
d_gene: TRBD1
v_gene: TRBV6-5
CDR3nt: TGTGCCAGCAGAAACAGGGGGCCGACTGAAGCTTTCTTT
CDR3aa: CASRNRGPTEAFF

j_gene: TRBJ1-2
abundance: -
d_gene: -
v_gene: TRBV30
CDR3nt: TGTGCCTGGAGTGTGGGGGAGGCCTATGGCTACACCTTC
CDR3aa: CAWSVGEAYGYTF

j_gene: TRBJ1-5
abundance: -
d_gene: TRBD1
v_gene: TRBV7-9
CDR3nt: TGTGCCAGCAGCGCAGCGGACAGGGGAAGCAATCAGCCCCAGCATTTT
CDR3aa: CASSAADRGSNQPQHF

j_gene: TRBJ1-2
abundance: few
d_gene: TRBD1
v_gene: TRBV19
CDR3nt: TGTGCCAGTAGTACCTCCGTCGGGACAGATTGGCTTCGAGTCCTAGGGGGCTACACCTTC
CDR3aa: CASSTSVGTDWLRVLGGYTF

j_gene: TRBJ1-1
abundance: few
d_gene: -
v_gene: TRBV5-4
CDR3nt: TGTGCCAGCAGCACGGACAGCTTGAAGAACACTGAAGCTTTCTTT
CDR3aa: CASSTDSLKNTEAFF

j_gene: TRBJ2-6
abundance: -
d_gene: TRBD2
v_gene: TRBV5-1
CDR3nt: TGCGCCAGCAGCTATCTCGGACTAGCGGGCTCTGGGGCCAACGTCCTGACTTTC
CDR3aa: CASSYLGLAGSGANVLTF

j_gene: TRBJ2-7
abundance: medium-sized
d_gene: -
v_gene: TRBV6-5
CDR3nt: TGTGCCAGCACACCCTCAGGGGACCTCACCTACGAGCAGTACTTC
CDR3aa: CASTPSGDLTYEQYF

j_gene: TRBJ2-3
abundance: -
d_gene: TRBD2
v_gene: TRBV7-9
CDR3nt: TGTGCCAGCAGCCCAGCGGGGAGCACAGATACGCAGTATTTT
CDR3aa: CASSPAGSTDTQYF

j_gene: TRBJ1-2
abundance: -
d_gene: TRBD1
v_gene: TRBV30
CDR3nt: TGTGCCTGGAGTGTACTTAGGGGGCGTAATGGCTACACCTTC
CDR3aa: CAWSVLRGRNGYTF

j_gene: TRBJ1-6
abundance: -
d_gene: TRBD1
v_gene: TRBV5-1
CDR3nt: TGCGCCAGCAGCTTGGCCGGGACAGGGCGGTCACCCCTCCACTTT
CDR3aa: CASSLAGTGRSPLHF

j_gene: TRBJ2-7
abundance: -
d_gene: -
v_gene: TRBV2
CDR3nt: TGTGCCAGCAGTGAAGTTAATCCCCGGGACATAACCTACGAGCAGTACTTC
CDR3aa: CASSEVNPRDITYEQYF

j_gene: TRBJ1-4
abundance: -
d_gene: -
v_gene: TRBV25-1
CDR3nt: TGTGCCAGCGGAGAAGGAATGGCGCAGGAAAAACTGTTTTTT
CDR3aa: CASGEGMAQEKLFF

j_gene: TRBJ2-3
abundance: once
d_gene: -
v_gene: TRBV29-1
CDR3nt: TGCAGCGTTGAAGATACCAGGGTATTGGGCACAGATACGCAGTATTTT
CDR3aa: CSVEDTRVLGTDTQYF

j_gene: TRBJ1-1
abundance: -
d_gene: -
v_gene: TRBV30
CDR3nt: TGTGCCTTTAAGGTCGCGGTTGAAGCTTTCTTT
CDR3aa: CAFKVAVEAFF

j_gene: TRBJ2-1
abundance: -
d_gene: TRBD1
v_gene: TRBV28
CDR3nt: TGTGCCAGCAGGGGGACAGGGGTGAGTGAGCAGTTCTTC
CDR3aa: CASRGTGVSEQFF

j_gene: TRBJ2-3
abundance: few
d_gene: TRBD2
v_gene: TRBV6-4
CDR3nt: TGTGCCAGCAGGGCGACTAGCGGGGACACAGATACGCAGTATTTT
CDR3aa: CASRATSGDTDTQYF

j_gene: TRBJ1-2
abundance: -
d_gene: -
v_gene: TRBV7-2
CDR3nt: TGTGCCAGCAGCTTAGAGCGCAGGGAAAACTATGGCTACACCTTC
CDR3aa: CASSLERRENYGYTF

j_gene: TRBJ1-6
abundance: -
d_gene: -
v_gene: TRBV4-1
CDR3nt: TGCGCCAGCAGCCTCCAGGCTCGGGCAGGGGATAATTCACCCCTCCACTTT
CDR3aa: CASSLQARAGDNSPLHF

j_gene: TRBJ2-2
abundance: -
d_gene: -
v_gene: TRBV5-6
CDR3nt: TGTGCCAGCAGCTTCGCCGCAGCCGGGGAGCTGTTTTTT
CDR3aa: CASSFAAAGELFF

j_gene: TRBJ2-7
abundance: once
d_gene: TRBD1
v_gene: TRBV4-1
CDR3nt: TGCGCCAGCAGCCAAGCCTGGACAGGCTACGAGCAGTACTTC
CDR3aa: CASSQAWTGYEQYF

j_gene: TRBJ1-4
abundance: medium-sized
d_gene: TRBD1
v_gene: TRBV7-6
CDR3nt: TGTGCCAGCAGCTTAGTCGCGACAGGGGAAAAACTGTTTTTT
CDR3aa: CASSLVATGEKLFF

j_gene: TRBJ2-7
abundance: -
d_gene: TRBD2
v_gene: TRBV5-1
CDR3nt: TGCGCCAGCAGCTTGATGCGGGAGTCCCTTGGGGGCGAGCAGTACTTC
CDR3aa: CASSLMRESLGGEQYF

j_gene: TRBJ2-5
abundance: -
d_gene: -
v_gene: TRBV6-1
CDR3nt: TGTGCCAGCAGTGCCCCCCGGGACACTAATGGGCTGGCCCAGTACTTC
CDR3aa: CASSAPRDTNGLAQYF

j_gene: TRBJ2-1
abundance: -
d_gene: -
v_gene: TRBV7-8
CDR3nt: TGTGCCAGCAGCTTTACCTACAATGAGCAGTTCTTC
CDR3aa: CASSFTYNEQFF

j_gene: TRBJ2-3
abundance: -
d_gene: -
v_gene: TRBV2
CDR3nt: TGTGCCAGCAGGGAACAGGGCCACACAGATACGCAGTATTTT
CDR3aa: CASREQGHTDTQYF

j_gene: TRBJ1-4
abundance: few
d_gene: -
v_gene: TRBV2
CDR3nt: TGTGCCAGCAGCGCCACAGGGACTAATGAAAAACTGTTTTTT
CDR3aa: CASSATGTNEKLFF

j_gene: TRBJ1-6
abundance: -
d_gene: -
v_gene: TRBV11-2
CDR3nt: TGTGCCAGCAGACGCTGGGAGGAGGCGGGTTCACCCCTCCACTTT
CDR3aa: CASRRWEEAGSPLHF

j_gene: TRBJ2-5
abundance: -
d_gene: -
v_gene: TRBV25-1
CDR3nt: TGTGCCAGCAGTGAAGGGAGGGGGTACCAAGAGACCCAGTACTTC
CDR3aa: CASSEGRGYQETQYF

j_gene: TRBJ2-7
abundance: -
d_gene: TRBD1
v_gene: TRBV6-5
CDR3nt: TGTGCCAAACTAATCAACTGGGCAGGGGGGTACTTC
CDR3aa: CAKLINWAGGYF

j_gene: TRBJ2-2
abundance: -
d_gene: -
v_gene: TRBV7-7
CDR3nt: TGTGCTAGCAGCGAGAGGGCGGGAAGGGGCACCGGGGAGCTGTTTTTT
CDR3aa: CASSERAGRGTGELFF

j_gene: TRBJ1-1
abundance: -
d_gene: -
v_gene: TRBV29-1
CDR3nt: TGCAGCGTTGACCTTGCCGTTGCCAGTGAAGCTTTCTTT
CDR3aa: CSVDLAVASEAFF

j_gene: TRBJ2-1
abundance: -
d_gene: TRBD2
v_gene: TRBV5-4
CDR3nt: TGTGCCAGCAGTAAACCCCTAGCGGGAGATGAGCAGTTCTTC
CDR3aa: CASSKPLAGDEQFF